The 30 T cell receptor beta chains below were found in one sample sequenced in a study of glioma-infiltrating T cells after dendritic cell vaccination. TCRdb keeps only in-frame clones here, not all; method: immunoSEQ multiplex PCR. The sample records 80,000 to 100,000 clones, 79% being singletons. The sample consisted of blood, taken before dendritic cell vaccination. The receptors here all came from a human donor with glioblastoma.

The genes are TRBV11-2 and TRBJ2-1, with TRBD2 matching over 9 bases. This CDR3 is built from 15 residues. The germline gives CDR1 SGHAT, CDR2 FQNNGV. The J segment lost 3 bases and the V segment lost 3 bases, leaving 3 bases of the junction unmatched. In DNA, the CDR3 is TGTGCCAGCAGCTTCTCTAGCGGGGTCTACAATGAGCAGTTCTTC. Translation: CASSFSSGVYNEQFF.

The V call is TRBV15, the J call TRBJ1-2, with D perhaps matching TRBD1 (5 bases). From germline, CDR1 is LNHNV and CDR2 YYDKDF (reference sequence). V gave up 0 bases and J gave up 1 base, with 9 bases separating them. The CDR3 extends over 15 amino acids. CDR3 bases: TGTGCCACCAGCAGAGACTCAGGGAATAACTATGGCTACACCTTC. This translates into CATSRDSGNNYGYTF.

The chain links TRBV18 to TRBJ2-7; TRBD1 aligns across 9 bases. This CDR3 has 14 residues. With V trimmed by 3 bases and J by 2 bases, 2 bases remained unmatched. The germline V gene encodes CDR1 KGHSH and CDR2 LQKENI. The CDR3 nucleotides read TGTGCCAGCTCACCCCGGGACAGGGCCTACGAGCAGTACTTC. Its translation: CASSPRDRAYEQYF.

The CDR3 here is CASSQAPYEQYF. The CDR3 coding sequence is TGTGCCAGCAGCCAGGCCCCCTACGAGCAGTACTTC. The chain combines TRBV12-1 with TRBJ2-7; the D call of TRBD1 is as the table states it, not checked on the DNA. TRBV12-1 is termed a pseudogene. This CDR3 spans 12 amino acids.

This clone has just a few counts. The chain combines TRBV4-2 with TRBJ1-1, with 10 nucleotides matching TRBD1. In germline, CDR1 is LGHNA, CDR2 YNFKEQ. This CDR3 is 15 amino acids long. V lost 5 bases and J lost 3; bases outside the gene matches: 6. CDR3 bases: TGTGCCAGCAGCTCCGGCGGGACAGGGGACACTGAAGCTTTCTTT. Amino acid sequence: CASSSGGTGDTEAFF.

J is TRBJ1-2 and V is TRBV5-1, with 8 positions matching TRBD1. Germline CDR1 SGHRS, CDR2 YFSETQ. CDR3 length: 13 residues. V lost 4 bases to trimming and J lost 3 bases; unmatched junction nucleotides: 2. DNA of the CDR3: TGCGCCAGCAGCCCGGACAGGGACTATGGCTACACCTTC. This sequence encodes CASSPDRDYGYTF.

The CDR3: CASSIFRQGSGNTIYF. The CDR3 DNA reads TGTGCCAGTAGTATATTCCGACAGGGCAGTGGAAACACCATATATTTT. J is TRBJ1-3 and V is TRBV19; 7 bases are a match to TRBD1. V gave up 2 bases and J gave up 3 bases; unmatched junction bases: 7. Germline V gives CDR1 LNHDA, CDR2 SQIVND (reference sequence). CDR3 size: 16 residues.

As DNA, the CDR3 is TGTGCCAGCAGCGAGCGTATAGCGCTTAACTATGGCTACACCTTC. It translates to CASSERIALNYGYTF. V gene TRBV9 combines with J gene TRBJ1-2, with D hard to call. The CDR3 covers 15 residues. V lost 3 bases and J 1 base, leaving 13 bases between the germline ends. The V gene's germline CDR1 is SGDLS and CDR2 YYNGEE.

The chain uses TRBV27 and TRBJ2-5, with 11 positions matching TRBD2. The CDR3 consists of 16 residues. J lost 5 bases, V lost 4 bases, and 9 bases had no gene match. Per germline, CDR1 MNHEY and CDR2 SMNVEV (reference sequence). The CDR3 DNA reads TGTGCCAGCAGTTCCCCTAGCGGGGGGCGAGGGGAGACCCAGTACTTC. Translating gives CASSSPSGGRGETQYF.

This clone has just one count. In DNA, the CDR3 is TGTGCCAGCTCACCCTCGCTGGAGGGGGGGCGTGAAAAACTGTTTTTT. Its translation is CASSPSLEGGREKLFF. This sequence joins TRBV18 and TRBJ1-4, with D perhaps matching TRBD1 (6 bases). CDR1 is KGHSH, CDR2 LQKENI, per germline. This CDR3 has 16 residues. V lost 3 bases and J 7 bases, leaving 18 bases between the germline ends.

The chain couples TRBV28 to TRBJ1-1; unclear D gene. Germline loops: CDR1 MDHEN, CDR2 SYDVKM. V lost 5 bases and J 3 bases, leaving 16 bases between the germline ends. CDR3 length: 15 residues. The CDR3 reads CASSPRFGPYTEAFF. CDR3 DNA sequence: TGTGCCAGCAGTCCCCGGTTTGGTCCCTACACTGAAGCTTTCTTT. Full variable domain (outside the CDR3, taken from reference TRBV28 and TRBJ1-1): DVKVTQSSRYLVKRTGEKVFLECVQDMDHENMFWYRQDPGLGLRLIYFSYDVKMKEKGDIPEGYSVSREKKERFSLILESASTNQTSMYLCASSPRFGPYTEAFFGQGTRLTVV.

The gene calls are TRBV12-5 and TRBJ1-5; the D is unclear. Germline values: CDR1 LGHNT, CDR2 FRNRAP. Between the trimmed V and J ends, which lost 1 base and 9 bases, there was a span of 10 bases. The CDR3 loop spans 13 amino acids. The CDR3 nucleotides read TGTGCTAGTGGTTTGGGCCCCGGAGGGCCCCAGCATTTT. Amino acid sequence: CASGLGPGGPQHF.

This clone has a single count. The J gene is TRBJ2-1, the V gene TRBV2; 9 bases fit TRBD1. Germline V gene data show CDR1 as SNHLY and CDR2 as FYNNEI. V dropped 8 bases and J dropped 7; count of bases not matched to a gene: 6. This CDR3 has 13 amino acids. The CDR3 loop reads CASRGQGWNEQFF. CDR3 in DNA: TGTGCCAGCCGTGGACAGGGGTGGAATGAGCAGTTCTTC.

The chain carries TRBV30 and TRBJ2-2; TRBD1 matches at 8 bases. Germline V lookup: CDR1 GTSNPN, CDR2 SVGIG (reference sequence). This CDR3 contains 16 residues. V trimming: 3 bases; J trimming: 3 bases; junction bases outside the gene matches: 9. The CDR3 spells CAWRGRQGAYTGELFF. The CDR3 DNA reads TGTGCCTGGAGGGGCCGGCAGGGGGCTTACACCGGGGAGCTGTTTTTT.

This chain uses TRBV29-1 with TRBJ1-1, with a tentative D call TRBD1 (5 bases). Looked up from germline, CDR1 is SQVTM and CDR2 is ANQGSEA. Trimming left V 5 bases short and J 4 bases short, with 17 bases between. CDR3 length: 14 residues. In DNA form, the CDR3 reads TGCAGCGTTAATTCCTGGGGCAGGAGCACTGAAGCTTTCTTT. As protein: CSVNSWGRSTEAFF.

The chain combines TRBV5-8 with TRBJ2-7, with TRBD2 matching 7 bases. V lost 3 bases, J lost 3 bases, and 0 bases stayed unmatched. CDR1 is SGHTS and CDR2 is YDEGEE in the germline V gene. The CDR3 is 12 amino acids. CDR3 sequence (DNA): TGTGCCAGCAGCTCGGGGGGCTACGAGCAGTACTTC. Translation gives CASSSGGYEQYF.

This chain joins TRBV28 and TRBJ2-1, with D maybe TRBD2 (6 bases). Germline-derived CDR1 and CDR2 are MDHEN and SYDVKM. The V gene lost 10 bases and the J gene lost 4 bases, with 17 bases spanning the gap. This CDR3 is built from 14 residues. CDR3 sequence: CAITKGAGYNEQFF. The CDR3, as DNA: TGTGCCATTACAAAAGGGGCGGGATACAATGAGCAGTTCTTC.

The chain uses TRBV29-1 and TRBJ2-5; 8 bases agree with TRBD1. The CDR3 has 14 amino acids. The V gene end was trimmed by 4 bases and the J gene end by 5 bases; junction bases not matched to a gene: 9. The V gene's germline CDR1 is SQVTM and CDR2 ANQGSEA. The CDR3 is CSVGRTGKTETQYF. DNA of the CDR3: TGCAGCGTTGGTAGGACAGGGAAGACTGAGACCCAGTACTTC.

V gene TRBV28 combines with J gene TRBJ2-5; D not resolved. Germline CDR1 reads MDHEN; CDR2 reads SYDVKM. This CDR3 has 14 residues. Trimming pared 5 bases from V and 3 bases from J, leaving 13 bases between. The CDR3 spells CASSPNPGEETQYF. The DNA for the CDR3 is TGTGCCAGCAGTCCAAACCCCGGAGAAGAGACCCAGTACTTC.

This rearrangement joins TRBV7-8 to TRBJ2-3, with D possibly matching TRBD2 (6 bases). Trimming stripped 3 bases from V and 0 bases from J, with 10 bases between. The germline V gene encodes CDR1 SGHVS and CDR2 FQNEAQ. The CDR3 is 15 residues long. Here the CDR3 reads CASSFWTTSTDTQYF. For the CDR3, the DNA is TGTGCCAGCAGCTTCTGGACTACCAGCACAGATACGCAGTATTTT.

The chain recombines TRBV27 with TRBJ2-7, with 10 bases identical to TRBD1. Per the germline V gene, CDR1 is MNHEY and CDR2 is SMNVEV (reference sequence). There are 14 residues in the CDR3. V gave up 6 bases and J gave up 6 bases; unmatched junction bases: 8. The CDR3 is CASSLGTGEGEQYF. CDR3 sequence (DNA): TGTGCCAGCAGCCTAGGGACAGGGGAGGGCGAGCAGTACTTC.

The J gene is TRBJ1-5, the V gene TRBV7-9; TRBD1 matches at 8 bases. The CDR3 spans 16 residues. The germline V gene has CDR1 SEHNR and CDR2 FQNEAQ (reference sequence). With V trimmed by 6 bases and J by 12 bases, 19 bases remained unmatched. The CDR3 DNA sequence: TGTGCCAGCAGACCAATCACAGGGGGGCCAAAGATGCGCCAGCATTTT. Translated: CASRPITGGPKMRQHF.

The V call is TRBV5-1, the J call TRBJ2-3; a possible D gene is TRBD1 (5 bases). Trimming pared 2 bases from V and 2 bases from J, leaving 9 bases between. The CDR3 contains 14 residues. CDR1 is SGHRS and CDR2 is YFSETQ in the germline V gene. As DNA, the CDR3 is TGCGCCAGCAGCTTCGACAGCTACACAGATACGCAGTATTTT. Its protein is CASSFDSYTDTQYF.

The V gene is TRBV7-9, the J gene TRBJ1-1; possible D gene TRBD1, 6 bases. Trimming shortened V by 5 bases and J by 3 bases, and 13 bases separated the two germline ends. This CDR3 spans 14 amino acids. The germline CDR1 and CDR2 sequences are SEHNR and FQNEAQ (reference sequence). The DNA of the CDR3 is TGTGCCAGCAGCCAACAGGGACGTTACACTGAAGCTTTCTTT. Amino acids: CASSQQGRYTEAFF.

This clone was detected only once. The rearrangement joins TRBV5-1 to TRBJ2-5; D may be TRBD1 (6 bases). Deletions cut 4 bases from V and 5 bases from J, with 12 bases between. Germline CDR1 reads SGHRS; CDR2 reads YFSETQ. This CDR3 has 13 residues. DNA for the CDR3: TGCGCCAGCAGCGAACAGGGTCCGGAGACCCAGTACTTC. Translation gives CASSEQGPETQYF.

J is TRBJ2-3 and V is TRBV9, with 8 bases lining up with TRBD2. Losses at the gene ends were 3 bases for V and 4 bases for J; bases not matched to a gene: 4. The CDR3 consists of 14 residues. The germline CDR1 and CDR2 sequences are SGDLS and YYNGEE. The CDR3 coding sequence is TGTGCCAGCAGCGAGGGCGGGAGGCCAGATACGCAGTATTTT. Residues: CASSEGGRPDTQYF.

CDR3 protein: CASSQVDRFTTDTQYF. In nucleotides, the CDR3 is TGCGCCAGCAGCCAAGTGGACAGATTCACCACAGATACGCAGTATTTT. The chain links TRBV4-1 to TRBJ2-3; the D gene is possibly TRBD1 (6 bases). Trimming took 1 base from V and 2 from J, leaving 13 bases between them. This CDR3 region has 16 residues. CDR1 and CDR2 from the germline V gene are MGHRA and YSYEKL.

The CDR3 DNA follows: TGTGCCAGCAGCCCGACTCTAGCGGGGGGTCAGGAGACCCAGTACTTC. Protein sequence: CASSPTLAGGQETQYF. The gene calls are TRBV7-9 and TRBJ2-5, with 11 nucleotides matching TRBD2. Per the germline V gene, CDR1 is SEHNR and CDR2 is FQNEAQ (reference sequence). J lost 5 bases, V lost 5 bases, and 10 bases had no gene match. CDR3 size: 16 residues. Full variable domain (missing parts from reference TRBV7-9 and TRBJ2-5): DTGVSQNPRHKITKRGQNVTFRCDPISEHNRLYWYRQTLGQGPEFLTYFQNEAQLEKSRLLSDRFSAERPKGSFSTLEIQRTEQGDSAMYLCASSPTLAGGQETQYFGPGTRLLVL.

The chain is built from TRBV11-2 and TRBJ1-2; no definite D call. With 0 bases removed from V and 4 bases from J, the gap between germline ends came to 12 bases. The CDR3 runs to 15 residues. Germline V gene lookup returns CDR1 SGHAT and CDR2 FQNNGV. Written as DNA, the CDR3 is TGTGCCAGCAGCTTAGACATTGTCTCCAGCTATGGCTACACCTTC. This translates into CASSLDIVSSYGYTF.

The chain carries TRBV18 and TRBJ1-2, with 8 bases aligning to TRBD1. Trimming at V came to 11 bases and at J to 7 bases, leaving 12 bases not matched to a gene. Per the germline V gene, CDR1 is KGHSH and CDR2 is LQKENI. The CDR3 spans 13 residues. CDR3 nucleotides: TGTGCCTCGGTCGGACAGGGTGGTGGTGGCTACACCTTC. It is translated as CASVGQGGGGYTF.